The clone carrying this TCR beta chain was detected a few times. As yet, its antigen is unknown. Amplification targeted TCR beta CDR3 regions from RNA transcripts. RT-PCR in the first round (using the HTBI primer set) targeted the TCR CDR3. Using its own MiXCR run on the multiplex PCR reads, TCRdb lists one record per CDR3 protein. Of more than 150,000 distinct CDR3 sequences listed, over 15% are singletons. The sample originates from a study of T cells in Graves' hyperthyroidism and ophthalmopathy. Findings and limits, study-wide: Ophthalmopathy got predicted by the model a median 6.5 months before its onset.

Uncontrolled infections, other autoimmune diseases, pregnancy or lactation led to exclusion of patients. Clinical symptoms, serum thyroxine, TRAb, thyroid ultrasound and orbital computed tomography established diagnosis. The authors took PBMCs from 10 ml fresh peripheral blood. Germline-derived CDR1 and CDR2 are SEHNR and FQNEAQ (reference sequence). The CDR3 extends over 15 amino acids. Trimming left V 5 bases short and J 4 bases short, with 17 bases between. This clonotype originated in a woman in her forties or fifties with Graves' hyperthyroidism. Sequences were obtained from blood. V gene TRBV7-9 combines with J gene TRBJ1-2; no clear D. Here the CDR3 reads CASSALMEDLYGYTF. In DNA form, the CDR3 reads TGTGCCAGCAGCGCCCTAATGGAGGACCTCTATGGCTACACCTTC.